Each of the 10 T cell receptor beta chains below was sequenced from the same sample in a study of patients and donors after allogeneic stem cell transplantation. From the RT-PCR reads, TCRdb called clonotypes with MiXCR, one entry per CDR3 protein. The top ten clones hold 5% to 6.5% of a sample with 800,000 to 1,000,000 distinct CDR3 sequences, approximately 19% of them seen once. The sample consisted of blood, either unsorted or a sorted T cell fraction (not recorded which). The receptors shown here come from a human donor who was either an allogeneic HSCT recipient or a stem cell or donor lymphocyte infusion donor (not recorded which). It is not recorded whose cells these are; they may come from a transplant donor.

This clonotype came up a few times. The chain has TRBV24-1 and TRBJ1-5; no definite D call. V was trimmed by 4 bases and J by 0 bases, leaving 9 bases between them. The CDR3 contains 15 residues. Germline CDR1 reads KGHDR; CDR2 reads SFDVKD. Here the CDR3 DNA reads TGTGCCACCAGTGAAGGTTCTGGTAGCAATCAGCCCCAGCATTTT. Protein sequence: CATSEGSGSNQPQHF.

This chain links TRBV19 with TRBJ1-2; the D is unclear. Germline assignment: CDR1 LNHDA and CDR2 SQIVND (reference sequence). V gave up 1 base and J gave up 2 bases, with 8 bases separating them. The CDR3 runs 14 residues. The DNA for the CDR3 is TGTGCCAGTAGTATAGCGGGCAGAAACTATGGCTACACCTTC. It yields the protein CASSIAGRNYGYTF.

There are many counts of this clonotype. This sequence joins TRBV12-3 or TRBV12-4 and TRBJ2-1; no firm D call. The V end lost 6 bases, the J end lost 7 bases, and 19 bases lay between the germline ends. This CDR3 is built from 15 residues. DNA for the CDR3: TGTGCCAGCAGGCCGGTCCGGCCTTTTGGGAATGAGCAGTTCTTC. This codes for CASRPVRPFGNEQFF.

This rearrangement joins TRBV20-1 to TRBJ1-2; tentative D call: TRBD1 (5 bases). This CDR3 contains 10 residues. The germline gives CDR1 DFQATT, CDR2 SNEGSKA (reference sequence). Trimming left V 3 bases short and J 7 bases short, with 6 bases between. The chain's CDR3 is CSARGGGYTF. The CDR3 DNA is TGCAGTGCTAGGGGGGGTGGCTACACCTTC.

The chain combines TRBV19 with TRBJ1-3, with D possibly being TRBD1 (5 bases). CDR1 and CDR2 (germline): LNHDA, SQIVND (reference sequence). The CDR3 consists of 14 residues. The V and J ends lost 7 bases and 1 base respectively, with 11 bases between them. The CDR3 here is CASTLGESGNTIYF. As DNA, the CDR3 is TGTGCCAGTACACTGGGGGAGTCTGGAAACACCATATATTTT. The full variable domain, its missing parts supplied by reference TRBV19 and TRBJ1-3, is DGGITQSPKYLFRKEGQNVTLSCEQNLNHDAMYWYRQDPGQGLRLIYYSQIVNDFQKGDIAEGYSVSREKKESFPLTVTSAQKNPTAFYLCASTLGESGNTIYFGEGSWLTVV.

The chain combines TRBV25-1 with TRBJ1-5; the D gene is possibly TRBD1 (5 bases). Germline V gene sequence: CDR1 MGHDK, CDR2 SYGVNS. The CDR3 extends over 16 amino acids. V lost 6 bases and J 0 bases, leaving 15 bases between the germline ends. The CDR3: CASSLQTDYSNQPQHF. The CDR3 nucleotides read TGTGCCAGCAGCCTACAGACAGATTATAGCAATCAGCCCCAGCATTTT.

The chain couples TRBV4-2 to TRBJ2-7; weak D call: TRBD2 (7 bases). The CDR3 contains 16 residues. V was cut by 1 base and J by 3 bases, with 16 bases left in between. Germline V gene data show CDR1 as LGHNA and CDR2 as YNFKEQ. The CDR3 coding sequence is TGTGCCAGCAGCCAAGGCCCAGGGGAGGGGGGCTACGAGCAGTACTTC. Its translation: CASSQGPGEGGYEQYF.

The chain links TRBV20-1 to TRBJ2-7; D not resolved. The CDR3 sequence is 13 residues long. V lost 2 bases to trimming and J lost 4 bases, with 12 bases between them. Per the germline V gene, CDR1 is DFQATT and CDR2 is SNEGSKA (reference sequence). The CDR3 here is CSARLPDGYEQYF. The CDR3 region has the DNA TGCAGTGCTAGATTGCCAGATGGATACGAGCAGTACTTC.

This clonotype was seen only a few times. CDR3 DNA: TGTGCCAGTAGCCGTCCGGGGGGGGACCCCTCCTACGAGCAGTACTTC. This encodes CASSRPGGDPSYEQYF. The J gene is TRBJ2-7, the V gene TRBV19; 8 bases are a match to TRBD2. Germline loops: CDR1 LNHDA, CDR2 SQIVND (reference sequence). J lost 0 bases, V lost 6 bases, and 10 bases had no gene match. This CDR3 comprises 16 residues. Full variable domain (rest looked up from reference TRBV19 and TRBJ2-7): DGGITQSPKYLFRKEGQNVTLSCEQNLNHDAMYWYRQDPGQGLRLIYYSQIVNDFQKGDIAEGYSVSREKKESFPLTVTSAQKNPTAFYLCASSRPGGDPSYEQYFGPGTRLTVT.

The CDR3: CSVASSYEQYF. The CDR3 nucleotides are TGCAGCGTTGCCTCCTCCTACGAGCAGTACTTC. The chain is built from TRBV29-1 and TRBJ2-7; D is unclear. The CDR3 is made up of 11 amino acids. The V end lost 4 bases, the J end lost 0 bases, and 4 bases lay between the germline ends. From germline, CDR1 is SQVTM and CDR2 ANQGSEA.